These 18 T cell receptor beta chains were all obtained from the same sample, sequenced in a study of regulatory T cells in long-lasting Graves disease. Arm-PCR of CDR3 regions with iRepertoire HTBI primers generated TCR beta libraries. TCRdb fed the multiplex PCR reads into MiXCR, producing one record per CDR3 protein. The table lists 420,000 or so distinct CDR3 sequences, around 22% of them singletons. Time point indicated: persistent/refractory GD, antithyroid drugs over 5 years with positive TRAb. The TCR library was made from RNA that had been extracted from PBMCs in TRIzol. The material sequenced was peripheral blood mononuclear cells (PBMCs), taken when the disease was refractory, from a patient treated with antithyroid drugs. The receptors were gathered from a female donor with Graves disease.

About this clonotype: This clone may be a read error of a much larger clone one base away. The chain couples TRBV2 to TRBJ2-2, with 8 bases that match TRBD1. J lost 5 bases, V lost 4 bases, and 15 bases had no gene match. CDR1 and CDR2 (germline): SNHLY, FYNNEI. This CDR3 is built from 18 residues. The CDR3 region is CASSVRTGGYLSTGELFF. In nucleotides, the CDR3 is TGTGCCAGCAGTGTTAGAACAGGGGGATACCTTTCAACCGGGGAGCTGTTTTTT.

This clonotype was counted ten times or more. The chain carries TRBV7-2 and TRBJ2-7, with a weak D call TRBD2 (5 bases). CDR1 and CDR2 from the germline V gene are SGHTA and FQGNSA. Deletions cut 5 bases from V and 6 bases from J, with 14 bases between. This CDR3 is 13 amino acids long. In DNA form, the CDR3 reads TGTGCCAGCAGCCGCGACGAAGGAGGCGAGCAGTACTTC. Translating gives CASSRDEGGEQYF.

This clonotype was seen at least ten times. The chain carries TRBV7-2 and TRBJ2-5, with D maybe TRBD1 (6 bases). The length of the CDR3 is 14 residues. Per the germline V gene, CDR1 is SGHTA and CDR2 is FQGNSA. V lost 2 bases and J 6 bases, leaving 13 bases between the germline ends. DNA of the CDR3: TGTGCCAGCAGCTTATCGACGGACAGTAAGACCCAGTACTTC. As protein: CASSLSTDSKTQYF. Drawing the rest from reference TRBV7-2 and TRBJ2-5, the complete variable domain is GAGVSQSPSNKVTEKGKDVELRCDPISGHTALYWYRQSLGQGLEFLIYFQGNSAPDKSGLPSDRFSAERTGGSVSTLTIQRTQQEDSAVYLCASSLSTDSKTQYFGPGTRLLVL.

The chain recombines TRBV10-3 with TRBJ2-7, with D unclear. CDR3 length: 14 residues. Between the trimmed V and J ends, which lost 2 bases and 0 bases, there was a span of 8 bases. Per germline, CDR1 ENHRY and CDR2 SYGVKD. In DNA, the CDR3 is TGTGCCATCAGTGAGGTTCCCCTCTCCTACGAGCAGTACTTC. Its translation is CAISEVPLSYEQYF.

This clonotype occurred many times. The genes are TRBV28 and TRBJ1-2; D uncertain. The V gene lost 5 bases and the J gene lost 5 bases, with 12 bases spanning the gap. The CDR3 loop spans 13 amino acids. The germline CDR1 and CDR2 sequences are MDHEN and SYDVKM. CDR3 DNA: TGTGCCAGCAGTGGGTTGGGGAGATATGGCTACACCTTC. Its protein product is CASSGLGRYGYTF.

The DNA for the CDR3 is TGTGCCACCAGCAGAGCCGGACAGAGCTCTGGAAACACCATATATTTT. It encodes CATSRAGQSSGNTIYF. This sequence joins TRBV15 and TRBJ1-3, with D perhaps matching TRBD1 (6 bases). This CDR3 is 16 amino acids long. V was clipped by 1 base and J by 0 bases, with 10 bases between them. The germline gives CDR1 LNHNV, CDR2 YYDKDF (reference sequence).

At least ten counts were recorded for this clonotype. The chain combines TRBV11-2 with TRBJ1-5; D unclear. The ends were cut back, 5 bases at V and 1 base at J, with 12 bases in the middle. The CDR3 is 15 amino acids. Germline V gene data show CDR1 as SGHAT and CDR2 as FQNNGV. CDR3 bases: TGTGCCAGCAGCCCCGGGAGGCTAAGCAATCAGCCCCAGCATTTT. Translation: CASSPGRLSNQPQHF. Complete variable domain (other parts from reference TRBV11-2 and TRBJ1-5): EAGVAQSPRYKIIEKRQSVAFWCNPISGHATLYWYQQILGQGPKLLIQFQNNGVVDDSQLPKDRFSAERLKGVDSTLKIQPAKLEDSAVYLCASSPGRLSNQPQHFGDGTRLSIL.

This chain connects TRBV29-1 to TRBJ1-4; D gene unclear. The CDR3 sequence is 13 residues long. V lost 4 bases, J lost 6 bases, and 12 bases lay in between. Germline CDR1 is SQVTM and CDR2 is ANQGSEA. CDR3 nucleotide sequence: TGCAGCGTTGTTTCCGCATCGCATGAAAAACTGTTTTTT. This encodes CSVVSASHEKLFF.

This chain connects TRBV19 to TRBJ1-5; D is perhaps TRBD1 (5 bases). The CDR3 covers 14 residues. Per germline, CDR1 LNHDA and CDR2 SQIVND (reference sequence). V dropped 6 bases and J dropped 0 bases, with 9 bases sitting between them. The CDR3 nucleotides are TGTGCCAGTAGCCGGGACTTTAGCAATCAGCCCCAGCATTTT. Translation: CASSRDFSNQPQHF. The complete variable domain, with remaining parts taken from reference TRBV19 and TRBJ1-5, reads DGGITQSPKYLFRKEGQNVTLSCEQNLNHDAMYWYRQDPGQGLRLIYYSQIVNDFQKGDIAEGYSVSREKKESFPLTVTSAQKNPTAFYLCASSRDFSNQPQHFGDGTRLSIL.

This clonotype was seen at least ten times. The chain has TRBV11-2 and TRBJ2-7; D unresolved. Per germline, CDR1 SGHAT and CDR2 FQNNGV. This CDR3 is 14 amino acids long. The V and J ends lost 6 bases and 2 bases respectively, with 14 bases between them. The CDR3 loop is CASSTPKTPYEQYF. CDR3 bases: TGTGCCAGCAGTACCCCGAAGACGCCCTACGAGCAGTACTTC.

The sample holds a few counts of this clonotype. V is TRBV11-2 and J is TRBJ1-3; 7 bases fit TRBD1. The V and J ends lost 3 bases and 7 bases, in that order; junction bases with no gene match: 6. Per germline, CDR1 SGHAT and CDR2 FQNNGV. CDR3 length: 14 amino acids. CDR3 in amino acids: CASSLNQQGNTIYF. The CDR3, as DNA: TGTGCCAGCAGCTTGAACCAACAGGGGAACACCATATATTTT.

As to this clonotype: At one end, the junction sequence differs from germline, possibly due to a read error. The gene calls are TRBV27 and TRBJ1-1; D is ambiguous. Germline assignment: CDR1 MNHEY and CDR2 SMNVEV (reference sequence). The CDR3 sequence is 16 residues long. DNA for the CDR3: TGTGCCAGCAGGCCCATTAGCGTTGGAGCGAACGCTGAAGCTTTCTTT. It yields the protein CASRPISVGANAEAFF.

With respect to this clonotype: Without the conserved terminal phenylalanine or tryptophan, this CDR3 likely stems from a read error. The DNA for the CDR3 is TGTGCCAGCAGCTGGGAGGGGTCGTTCACTGAAGCTTTCCTT. Protein sequence: CASSWEGSFTEAFL. This chain joins TRBV7-2 and TRBJ1-1, with D possibly being TRBD1 (5 bases). The CDR3 contains 14 residues. V shed 4 bases and J shed 4 bases, with 13 bases lying between them. From germline, CDR1 is SGHTA and CDR2 FQGNSA.

The rearrangement links TRBV5-1 to TRBJ1-2; no definite D call. CDR3 length: 13 residues. Germline V gene lookup returns CDR1 SGHRS and CDR2 YFSETQ. V lost 0 bases and J lost 8, with 11 bases in between. This CDR3 reads CASSLEGLQGYTF. The DNA for the CDR3 is TGCGCCAGCAGCTTGGAGGGCTTACAGGGCTACACCTTC.

This clonotype was seen ten or more times. The chain is built from TRBV7-3 and TRBJ1-1; D gene ambiguous. V shed 2 bases and J shed 4 bases, with 8 bases lying between them. The length of the CDR3 is 13 residues. Germline V gene data show CDR1 as SGHTA and CDR2 as FQGTGA. The CDR3 bases are TGTGCCAGCAGCTTAGATCGTTCCACTGAAGCTTTCTTT. Translated, it gives CASSLDRSTEAFF.

The chain uses TRBV19 and TRBJ1-1, with D tentatively TRBD1 (6 bases). CDR1 is LNHDA, CDR2 SQIVND, per germline (reference sequence). Trimming shortened V by 5 bases and J by 1 base, and 14 bases separated the two germline ends. This CDR3 is 15 amino acids long. CDR3 region: CASSSTSTGNTEAFF. Here the CDR3 DNA reads TGTGCCAGTAGTTCAACCTCGACAGGGAACACTGAAGCTTTCTTT.

This clonotype was detected ten times or more. The chain is built from TRBV6-5 and TRBJ2-7, with D perhaps TRBD2 (6 bases). CDR3 length: 15 amino acids. The V end was cut by 4 bases, the J end by 3 bases, with 16 bases between. Germline lookup yields CDR1 MNHEY and CDR2 SVGAGI. The chain's CDR3 is CASSFGGTGVYEQYF. CDR3 sequence (DNA): TGTGCCAGCAGTTTCGGCGGGACGGGGGTCTACGAGCAGTACTTC.

The J gene is TRBJ2-1, the V gene TRBV6-2 or TRBV6-3; 10 positions agree with TRBD2. The V and J ends lost 5 bases and 5 bases, in that order; junction bases with no gene match: 12. CDR1 is MNHEY, CDR2 SVGEGT, per germline. This CDR3 is built from 17 residues. CDR3 sequence: CASSSLLGLAIDNEQFF. CDR3 sequence (DNA): TGTGCCAGCAGTAGTTTGTTGGGACTAGCGATCGACAATGAGCAGTTCTTC.